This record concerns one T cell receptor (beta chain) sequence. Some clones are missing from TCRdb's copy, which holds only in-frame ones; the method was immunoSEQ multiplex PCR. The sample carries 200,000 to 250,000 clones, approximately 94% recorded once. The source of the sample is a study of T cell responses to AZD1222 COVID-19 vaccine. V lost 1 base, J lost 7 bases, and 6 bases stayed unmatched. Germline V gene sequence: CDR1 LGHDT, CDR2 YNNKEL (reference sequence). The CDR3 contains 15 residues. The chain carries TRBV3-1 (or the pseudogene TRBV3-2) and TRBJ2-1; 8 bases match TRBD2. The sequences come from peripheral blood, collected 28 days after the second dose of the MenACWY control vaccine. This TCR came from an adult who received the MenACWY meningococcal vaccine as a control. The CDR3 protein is CASSQAETSVNEQFF. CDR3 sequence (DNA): TGTGCCAGCAGCCAAGCCGAGACTAGCGTTAATGAGCAGTTCTTC.